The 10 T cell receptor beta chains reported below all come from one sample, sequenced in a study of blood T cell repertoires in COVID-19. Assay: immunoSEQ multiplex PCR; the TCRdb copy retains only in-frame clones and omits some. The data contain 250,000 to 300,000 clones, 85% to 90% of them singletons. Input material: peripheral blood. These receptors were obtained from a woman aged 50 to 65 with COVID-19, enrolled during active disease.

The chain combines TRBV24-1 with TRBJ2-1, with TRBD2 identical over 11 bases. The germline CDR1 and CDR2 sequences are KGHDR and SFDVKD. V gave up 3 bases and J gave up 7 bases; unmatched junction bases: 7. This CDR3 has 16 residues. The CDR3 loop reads CATSDNRRTSGNEQFF. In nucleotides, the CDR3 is TGTGCCACCAGTGATAATAGAAGGACTAGCGGGAATGAGCAGTTCTTC.

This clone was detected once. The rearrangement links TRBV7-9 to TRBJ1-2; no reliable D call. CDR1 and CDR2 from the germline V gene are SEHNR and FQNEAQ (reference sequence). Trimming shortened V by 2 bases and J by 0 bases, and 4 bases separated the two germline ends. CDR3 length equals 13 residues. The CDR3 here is CASSLTANYGYTF. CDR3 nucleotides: TGTGCCAGCAGCTTAACGGCTAACTATGGCTACACCTTC.

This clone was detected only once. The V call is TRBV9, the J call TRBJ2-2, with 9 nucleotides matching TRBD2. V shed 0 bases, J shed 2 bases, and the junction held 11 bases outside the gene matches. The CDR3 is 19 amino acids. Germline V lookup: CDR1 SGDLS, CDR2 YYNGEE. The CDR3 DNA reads TGTGCCAGCAGCGTAGCGGGTGGAGCGGGAGGTAAAAACACCGGGGAGCTGTTTTTT. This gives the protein CASSVAGGAGGKNTGELFF.

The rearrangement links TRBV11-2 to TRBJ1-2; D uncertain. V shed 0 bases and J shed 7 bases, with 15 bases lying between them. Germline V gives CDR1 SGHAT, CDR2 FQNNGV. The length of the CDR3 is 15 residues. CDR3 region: CASSLDRNSYPGYTF. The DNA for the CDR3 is TGTGCCAGCAGCTTAGATCGGAACAGTTACCCTGGCTACACCTTC.

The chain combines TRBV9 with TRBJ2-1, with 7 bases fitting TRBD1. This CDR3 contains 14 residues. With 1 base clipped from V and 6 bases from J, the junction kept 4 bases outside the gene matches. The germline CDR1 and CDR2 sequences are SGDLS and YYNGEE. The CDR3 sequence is CASSVLQGFNEQFF. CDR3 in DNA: TGTGCCAGCAGCGTATTACAGGGGTTCAATGAGCAGTTCTTC. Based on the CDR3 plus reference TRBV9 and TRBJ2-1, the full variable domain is DSGVTQTPKHLITATGQRVTLRCSPRSGDLSVYWYQQSLDQGLQFLIQYYNGEERAKGNILERFSAQQFPDLHSELNLSSLELGDSALYFCASSVLQGFNEQFFGPGTRLTVL.

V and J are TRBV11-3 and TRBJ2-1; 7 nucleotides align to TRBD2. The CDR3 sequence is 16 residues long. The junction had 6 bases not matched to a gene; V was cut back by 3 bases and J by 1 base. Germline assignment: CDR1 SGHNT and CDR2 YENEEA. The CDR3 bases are TGTGCCAGCAGCTTGGCTAGCGGTTATTCCTACAATGAGCAGTTCTTC. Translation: CASSLASGYSYNEQFF.

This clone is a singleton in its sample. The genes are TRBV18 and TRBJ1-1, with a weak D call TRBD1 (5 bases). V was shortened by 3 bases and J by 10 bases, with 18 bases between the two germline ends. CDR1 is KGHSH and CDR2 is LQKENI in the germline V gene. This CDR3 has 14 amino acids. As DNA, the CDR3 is TGTGCCAGCTCACCGTCCAGGGAAGGGTTAGGAGCTTTCTTT. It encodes CASSPSREGLGAFF. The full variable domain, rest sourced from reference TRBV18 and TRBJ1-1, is NAGVMQNPRHLVRRRGQEARLRCSPMKGHSHVYWYRQLPEEGLKFMVYLQKENIIDESGMPKERFSAEFPKEGPSILRIQQVVRGDSAAYFCASSPSREGLGAFFGQGTRLTVV.

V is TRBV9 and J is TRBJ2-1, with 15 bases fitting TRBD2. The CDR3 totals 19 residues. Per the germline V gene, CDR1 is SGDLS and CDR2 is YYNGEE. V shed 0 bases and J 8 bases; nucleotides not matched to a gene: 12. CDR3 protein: CASSVGDRGLAGGHHEQFF. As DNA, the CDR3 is TGTGCCAGCAGCGTAGGGGACAGGGGACTAGCGGGAGGACACCATGAGCAGTTCTTC.

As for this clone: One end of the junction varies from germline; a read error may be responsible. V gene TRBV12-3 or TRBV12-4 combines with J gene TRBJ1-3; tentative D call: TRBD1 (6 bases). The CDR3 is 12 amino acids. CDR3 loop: CASSLSGRDTHF. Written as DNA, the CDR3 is TGTGCCAGCAGTTTATCGGGACGGGACACACATTTT.

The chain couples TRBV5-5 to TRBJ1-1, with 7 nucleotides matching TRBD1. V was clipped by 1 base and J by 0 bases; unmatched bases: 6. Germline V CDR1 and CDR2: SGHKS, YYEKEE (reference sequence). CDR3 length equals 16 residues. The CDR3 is CASSLIPQGVNTEAFF. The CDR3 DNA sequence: TGTGCCAGCAGCTTGATTCCCCAGGGGGTGAACACTGAAGCTTTCTTT.